This T cell receptor beta chain was captured in a study of patients and donors after allogeneic stem cell transplantation. This CDR3 has 16 residues. V lost 4 bases and J lost 5, with 21 bases in between. TCRdb ran MiXCR on the RT-PCR reads and lists one entry per CDR3 protein. The data show about 960,000 distinct CDR3 sequences, roughly 18% seen once. This clonotype was seen a few times. The receptor comes from a human donor who was either an allogeneic HSCT recipient or a stem cell or donor lymphocyte infusion donor (not recorded which). It is not recorded whose cells these are; they may come from a transplant donor. The sequencing sample was made of blood, either unsorted or a sorted T cell fraction (not recorded which). The rearrangement joins TRBV12-3 or TRBV12-4 to TRBJ2-7; D may correspond to TRBD1 or TRBD2 (5 bases each). CDR3 DNA: TGTGCCAGCAGTTCCCTTCTGGGGCCGATGGGACACGAGCAGTACTTC. Amino acids: CASSSLLGPMGHEQYF.